The following is a T cell receptor beta chain sequence with its context. Its target is not known. These data belong to a study of cytomegalovirus exposure and HLA in healthy donors. Points from the study as a whole: Specificity for CMV antigens was confirmed in vitro for a few of the CMV-associated chains.

The assay was immunoSEQ multiplex PCR, and TCRdb's table has in-frame clones only and misses some. The top ten hold about 2% of the sample, which has some 120,000 clones, under 90% seen once. The CDR3 extends over 15 amino acids. The germline gives CDR1 MNHNS, CDR2 SASEGT. J gave up 3 bases and V 6 bases, and 7 bases lay outside the gene matches. The chain recombines TRBV6-1 with TRBJ2-2; 7 bases match TRBD1. Sequenced sample: PBMCs. This TCR was recovered from a woman younger than 30 in good health and CMV-seronegative. CDR3 loop: CASRFVTGDTGELFF. CDR3 nucleotide sequence: TGTGCCAGCAGATTCGTCACAGGGGACACCGGGGAGCTGTTTTTT.